This TCR beta chain was recorded in a study of neoadjuvant nivolumab and ipilimumab in lung cancer. For the study at large: The combination arm added day-1 ipilimumab 1 mg/kg to nivolumab 3 mg/kg on days 1, 15, 29. Study results and limitations: Only two of four nivolumab-treated tumors gained richness and clonality by surgery. Blood richness before therapy tracked richness in tumors resected after neoadjuvant therapy. Compared with tumor-adjacent uninvolved lung, resected tumors showed greater richness and clonality.

There are 14 residues in the CDR3. V lost 10 bases, J lost 3 bases, and 19 bases lay in between. Germline lookup yields CDR1 SEHNR and CDR2 FQNEAQ (reference sequence). On this clone: Antigen unknown.

Data came from immunoSEQ multiplex PCR; TCRdb stores just in-frame clones and leaves some out. This sample carries 7,000 to 8,500 clones, under 90% of them seen once, and the ten largest clones take 2% to 3%. The sequence was collected from an adult with non-small cell lung cancer. Some clones in this sample may be carry-over from other donors' samples. This chain uses TRBV7-9 with TRBJ2-7, with D maybe TRBD1 (6 bases). The specimen was tumor tissue, collected after neoadjuvant nivolumab, alone or with ipilimumab, at or shortly before surgery. This chain's CDR3 is CATGGREGGYEQYF. The CDR3 bases are TGTGCCACTGGGGGCAGGGAAGGCGGCTACGAGCAGTACTTC. Full variable domain (outside the CDR3, taken from reference TRBV7-9 and TRBJ2-7): DTGVSQNPRHKITKRGQNVTFRCDPISEHNRLYWYRQTLGQGPEFLTYFQNEAQLEKSRLLSDRFSAERPKGSFSTLEIQRTEQGDSAMYLCATGGREGGYEQYFGPGTRLTVT.